This TCR beta chain was sequenced for a study of T cell repertoires in cytomegalovirus infection. Regarding the study as a whole: HLA-C-restricted CMV clonotypes gave the most frequent clonotype in two of eight donors.

TCRdb analysed the reads with MiXCR anew, one entry per CDR3 protein. The repertoire has a few hundred thousand distinct CDR3 sequences, about a third of them found once; the top ten carry roughly 14%. This CDR3 spans 15 amino acids. V lost 0 bases and J lost 4, with 15 bases in between. The germline gives CDR1 DFQATT, CDR2 SNEGSKA (reference sequence). Concerning this clonotype itself: What it binds is unknown.

The sequence derives from a human donor in good health (CMV status not recorded). Some clones in this sample may be carry-over from other donors' samples. V is TRBV20-1 and J is TRBJ1-1, with D unclear. This sample comprised cultured PBMCs, obtained from culture after CMV antigen stimulation. CDR3 sequence: CSARDLNLGGTEAFF. The CDR3 nucleotides are TGCAGTGCTAGAGATTTAAACTTGGGTGGCACTGAAGCTTTCTTT.